Each of the 11 T cell receptor beta chains below was sequenced from the same sample in a study of identifying expanded T cells in peripheral blood. Method: immunoSEQ multiplex PCR; TCRdb's copy keeps in-frame clones and lacks some. This sample carries about 86,000 clones, approximately 81% of them seen once, and the ten largest clones take roughly 4%. Source material: blood. Every receptor here comes from a person aged 18 to 75 in good health.

The rearrangement links TRBV5-1 to TRBJ1-2; 7 positions agree with TRBD1. J gave up 5 bases and V 4 bases, and 17 bases lay outside the gene matches. CDR1 and CDR2 (germline): SGHRS, YFSETQ. CDR3 size: 17 residues. Here the CDR3 DNA reads TGCGCCAGCAGCCTGGATAGCCTAGGGGGCCCAGGTTATGGCTACACCTTC. Protein product: CASSLDSLGGPGYGYTF.

This sequence joins TRBV6-5 and TRBJ2-7; D gene unclear. The germline CDR1 and CDR2 sequences are MNHEY and SVGAGI. CDR3 length equals 15 residues. The ends were cut back, 0 bases at V and 3 bases at J, with 12 bases in the middle. CDR3 sequence reads: CASSYSILGNYEQYF. The CDR3 DNA reads as TGTGCCAGCAGTTACTCTATATTAGGGAACTACGAGCAGTACTTC.

V usage is TRBV19 and J usage is TRBJ2-5; tentatively, D is TRBD1 or TRBD2 (5 bases each). The CDR3 contains 15 residues. V was shortened by 6 bases and J by 4 bases, with 18 bases between the two germline ends. Germline CDR1 is LNHDA and CDR2 is SQIVND (reference sequence). As DNA, the CDR3 is TGTGCCAGTAGCCCCGGGGACCGCCCCGCAGAGACCCAGTACTTC. This gives the protein CASSPGDRPAETQYF.

This chain joins TRBV15 and TRBJ2-1; tentatively, D is TRBD2 (5 bases). This CDR3 comprises 13 residues. The germline V and J ends were trimmed by 5 bases and 4 bases, with 9 bases remaining between them. CDR1 and CDR2 from the germline V gene are LNHNV and YYDKDF (reference sequence). In DNA, the CDR3 is TGTGCCACCAGCGTGGGGAGATACAATGAGCAGTTCTTC. This gives the protein CATSVGRYNEQFF.

In its sample, this clone was seen once. This chain uses TRBV29-1 with TRBJ2-7; 10 bases are a match to TRBD1. Trimming removed 6 bases from V and 5 bases from J; junction bases left unmatched: 7. CDR1 is SQVTM, CDR2 ANQGSEA, per germline. The CDR3 contains 13 residues. The CDR3 spells CSVGTGVGNEQYF. For the CDR3, the DNA is TGCAGCGTGGGGACAGGGGTAGGGAACGAGCAGTACTTC.

Here the CDR3 DNA reads TGTGCCAGCAGCTTTACAGGGGTGCGGGTTGAAAAACTGTTTTTT. Translating it yields CASSFTGVRVEKLFF. The genes are TRBV5-8 and TRBJ1-4, with 7 bases lining up with TRBD1. CDR1 and CDR2 from the germline V gene are SGHTS and YDEGEE. The V gene end was trimmed by 2 bases and the J gene end by 7 bases; junction bases not matched to a gene: 8. The CDR3 extends over 15 amino acids. Full variable domain (missing parts from reference TRBV5-8 and TRBJ1-4): EAGVTQSPTHLIKTRGQQATLRCSPISGHTSVYWYQQALGLGLQFLLWYDEGEERNRGNFPPRFSGRQFPNYSSELNVNALELEDSALYLCASSFTGVRVEKLFFGSGTQLSVL.

The chain links TRBV29-1 to TRBJ1-1; D remains unclear. V was shortened by 0 bases and J by 6 bases, with 14 bases between the two germline ends. The CDR3 runs to 14 residues. The germline V gene encodes CDR1 SQVTM and CDR2 ANQGSEA. The CDR3 DNA follows: TGCAGCGTTGAAGATCCAGGATTCCTACCTGAAGCTTTCTTT. Translated: CSVEDPGFLPEAFF.

This clone was observed a handful of times. The chain uses TRBV19 and TRBJ2-7, with D maybe TRBD1 (6 bases). Germline V gene lookup returns CDR1 LNHDA and CDR2 SQIVND (reference sequence). This CDR3 spans 13 amino acids. V was shortened by 5 bases and J by 0 bases, with 8 bases between the two germline ends. This CDR3 is CASSRDISYEQYF. The DNA for the CDR3 is TGTGCCAGTAGTCGGGACATCTCCTACGAGCAGTACTTC.

The chain uses TRBV7-8 and TRBJ2-7; perhaps TRBD1 as D (5 bases). Trimming stripped 3 bases from V and 6 bases from J, with 12 bases between. The germline CDR1 and CDR2 sequences are SGHVS and FQNEAQ. This CDR3 region has 13 residues. CDR3 residues: CASSFTGSSEQYF. The CDR3 coding sequence is TGTGCCAGCAGCTTCACAGGATCGTCCGAGCAGTACTTC.

CDR3: CASSLQGGTEAFF. The CDR3, as DNA: TGTGCCAGCTCACTCCAGGGAGGCACTGAAGCTTTCTTT. The chain recombines TRBV18 with TRBJ1-1; TRBD1 might be the D (5 bases). The germline V and J ends were trimmed by 4 bases and 4 bases, with 10 bases remaining between them. The germline CDR1 and CDR2 sequences are KGHSH and LQKENI. CDR3 length: 13 amino acids.

This chain links TRBV29-1 with TRBJ2-1; TRBD1 might be the D (6 bases). The CDR3 is 15 residues long. The germline V and J ends were trimmed by 2 bases and 8 bases, with 19 bases remaining between them. Germline V gives CDR1 SQVTM, CDR2 ANQGSEA. CDR3 coding DNA: TGCAGCGTTGAATTAATTCAGAACAGGGACGATGAGCAGTTCTTC. Its protein product is CSVELIQNRDDEQFF.